This is a list of T cell receptor beta chains from one sample in a study of CD8 T cells in Susac syndrome. TCRdb recomputed calls from the immunoSEQ multiplex PCR reads with MiXCR, one row per CDR3 protein. The sample consists of some 400,000 distinct CDR3 sequences, more than 70% of them appearing once. Sequencing was carried out using CD8+ T cells from PBMCs. The receptors here all came from a human donor with multiple sclerosis. Each CDR3 is given with its conserved first and last residue. Each record gives: D gene, clone size, J gene, V gene, CDR3 DNA, CDR3 protein. A D gene is named only where the DNA matches it firmly. Expanded clones are given a class, and other clones once, few, many or no size at all.

. . TRBJ1-5 TRBV27 TGTGCCAGCGGCTGGGGGGGTCAGCCCCAGCATTTT CASGWGGQPQHF
. . TRBJ2-7 TRBV6-1 TGTGCCAGCAGCCCCCTCGCAGCAACCATGAGCTCCTACGAGCAGTACTTC CASSPLAATMSSYEQYF
TRBD1 . TRBJ1-4 TRBV20-1 TGCAGTGCTAGAGAGACAGGGGGTTATGAAAAACTGTTTTTT CSARETGGYEKLFF
. . TRBJ1-5 TRBV6-1 TGTGCCAGCAGTGAAAGGGGTACCAATCAGCCCCAGCATTTT CASSERGTNQPQHF
TRBD2 . TRBJ2-3 TRBV5-1 TGCGCCAGCAGCTTGGGGACTAGCGGGGATACGATCACAGATACGCAGTATTTT CASSLGTSGDTITDTQYF
TRBD2 . TRBJ2-4 TRBV29-1 TGCAGCGTTAAGGACGGGAACGGGGGGAAAAACATTCAGTACTTC CSVKDGNGGKNIQYF
TRBD1 . TRBJ2-4 TRBV28 TGTGCCAGCAGCCCAAACCCGGGACAGGGGATAGCCAAAAACATTCAGTACTTC CASSPNPGQGIAKNIQYF
. . TRBJ2-7 TRBV19 TGTGCCAGTAGTCACCCCGAAAACTCCGAGCAGTACTTC CASSHPENSEQYF
TRBD2 . TRBJ2-1 TRBV27 TGTGCCAGCAGTCCGGGACTAGAGGGCAATGAGCAGTTCTTC CASSPGLEGNEQFF
TRBD1 . TRBJ2-7 TRBV9 TGTGCCAGCAGCTCGATGACAGGGGACAACGAGCAGTACTTC CASSSMTGDNEQYF
. . TRBJ1-1 TRBV11-2 TGTGCCAGCAGCTCTATACAGGAACTGAACACTGAAGCTTTCTTT CASSSIQELNTEAFF
. . TRBJ2-7 TRBV5-4 TGTGCCAGCAGCTTGGCTAACGGGGGCTCCTACGAGCAGTACTTC CASSLANGGSYEQYF
. . TRBJ2-7 TRBV13 TGTGCCAGCAGCTTAGTAAGCGAGGGAAGCTACGAGCAGTACTTC CASSLVSEGSYEQYF
TRBD1 . TRBJ1-4 TRBV4-1 TGCGCCAGCAGCCAAGATAGGGGGCTCGGGTATCCTAATGAAAAACTGTTTTTT CASSQDRGLGYPNEKLFF
. . TRBJ1-5 TRBV28 TGTGCCAGCAGCGGTATGGGGGGGAGGAGCAATCAGCCCCAGCATTTT CASSGMGGRSNQPQHF
TRBD2 . TRBJ2-1 TRBV10-3 TGTGCCATCAGTCAGTCTAGCGGCTACAATGAGCAGTTCTTC CAISQSSGYNEQFF
. . TRBJ1-2 TRBV29-1 TGCAGCGTTGAAGCCTCCCATTTTGGCTACACCTTC CSVEASHFGYTF
. . TRBJ1-1 TRBV6-5 TGTGCCAGCAGTTACTTTCTCCCAACAGAGAACACTGAAGCTTTCTTT CASSYFLPTENTEAFF
. . TRBJ2-2 TRBV4-1 TGCGCCAGCAGCCAAGAAGGGGACGGGAGGAACACCGGGGAGCTGTTTTTT CASSQEGDGRNTGELFF
. . TRBJ2-3 TRBV12-3/TRBV12-4 TGTGCCAGCAAGATCAGGGATTTCCCCACAGATACGCAGTATTTT CASKIRDFPTDTQYF
. . TRBJ1-5 TRBV29-1 TGCAGCGTTGTCTCCAGTGGCAATCAGCCCCAGCATTTT CSVVSSGNQPQHF
. . TRBJ2-2 TRBV27 TGTGCCAGCAGTTTTTATGGGGGGCGGGAGAACACCGGGGAGCTGTTTTTT CASSFYGGRENTGELFF
. . TRBJ2-2 TRBV12-3/TRBV12-4 TGTGCCAGCAGTTTCGGTGGGGGCAGGAACACCGGGGAGCTGTTTTTT CASSFGGGRNTGELFF
. . TRBJ1-1 TRBV5-1 TGCGCCAGCTTTAGCATCGGGAACACTGAAGCTTTCTTT CASFSIGNTEAFF
. . TRBJ1-1 TRBV4-1 TGCGCCAGCAGCCAAGAATCTTTCAGAGGTGAAGCTTTCTTT CASSQESFRGEAFF
. . TRBJ2-7 TRBV11-2 TGTGCCAGCAGCTTAGAGGACCCCTACTACGAGCAGTACTTC CASSLEDPYYEQYF
. . TRBJ1-5 TRBV6-5 TGTGCCAGCAGTTCGCTCCATTCAGTGTATAGCAATCAGCCCCAGCATTTT CASSSLHSVYSNQPQHF
. . TRBJ1-5 TRBV27 TGTGCCAGCAGTTTATGGGCAGGGCGGAATCAGCCCCAGCATTTT CASSLWAGRNQPQHF
. . TRBJ1-1 TRBV19 TGTGCCAGTAGTATGCGAGGTGAAGGCACTGAAGCTTTCTTT CASSMRGEGTEAFF
. once TRBJ1-1 TRBV4-1 TGCGCCAGCAGCCTTTACGACATGGTTAACACTGAAGCTTTCTTT CASSLYDMVNTEAFF
. . TRBJ2-1 TRBV30 TGTGCCTGGAGTAATGCTCTGGGGGAGCAGTTCTTC CAWSNALGEQFF
. . TRBJ1-1 TRBV4-1 TGCGCCAGCAGCCCTCAGCCGAACACTGAAGCTTTCTTT CASSPQPNTEAFF
. few TRBJ1-2 TRBV6-5 TGTGCCAGCAGCTACGGACAAAAGGACTATGGCTACACCTTC CASSYGQKDYGYTF
. . TRBJ1-2 TRBV20-1 TGCAGTGCTACTACGGGGGAGACAACCTATGGCTACACCTTC CSATTGETTYGYTF
TRBD2 . TRBJ2-7 TRBV2 TGTGCCGCTTTAGGGACTAGCGGGACCGAGCAGTACTTC CAALGTSGTEQYF
TRBD1 once TRBJ1-5 TRBV19 TGTGCCAGTACCCTGAGGGACAGATATTCTCAGCCCCAGCATTTT CASTLRDRYSQPQHF
. . TRBJ2-7 TRBV27 TGTGCCAGCAGTTCGTCCAGCCCGACCTACGAGCAGTACTTC CASSSSSPTYEQYF
. . TRBJ2-7 TRBV18 TGTGCCAGCTCACACTCGGATACCTACGAGCAGTACTTC CASSHSDTYEQYF
. . TRBJ1-2 TRBV30 TGTGCCTGGAAAGGTCCCTATGGCTACACCTTC CAWKGPYGYTF
. . TRBJ1-4 TRBV5-1 TGCGCCAGCAGCTTGGATCGGGGGATGGCTGGTGAAAAACTGTTTTTT CASSLDRGMAGEKLFF
TRBD2 . TRBJ2-7 TRBV27 TGTGCCAGCAGTTTAATAGCGGGGTCCGAGCAGTACTTC CASSLIAGSEQYF
. . TRBJ2-2 TRBV7-9 TGTGCCAGCAGCTCACCCATGGACGGCCCAAGGACGAACACCGGGGAGCTGTTTTTT CASSSPMDGPRTNTGELFF
. . TRBJ2-1 TRBV25-1 TGTGCCAGCAGTAAGGGCTATGAGCAGTTCTTC CASSKGYEQFF
TRBD2 . TRBJ2-7 TRBV5-4 TGTGCCAGCAGCTTGCCCGGGACTAGCGTCTACGAGCAGTACTTC CASSLPGTSVYEQYF
TRBD1 . TRBJ2-5 TRBV11-2 TGTGCCAGCAGCCGCTGGGACAGGGGGCTGGAGACCCAGTACTTC CASSRWDRGLETQYF
. . TRBJ2-7 TRBV30 TGTGCCTGGAGACGTACGTTCGAGCAGTACTTC CAWRRTFEQYF
TRBD1 once TRBJ1-5 TRBV19 TGTGCCAGTCATCCGACAGGGGACGGCAATCAGCCCCAGCATTTT CASHPTGDGNQPQHF
TRBD2 . TRBJ2-7 TRBV6-5 TGTGCCAGCAGTTATGGCCTAGCGGAGGAAGGCTCCTACGAGCAGTACTTC CASSYGLAEEGSYEQYF
. once TRBJ2-3 TRBV10-2 TGCGCCAGCCCGAGGGTAGATACGCAGTATTTT CASPRVDTQYF
TRBD1 . TRBJ1-2 TRBV7-9 TGTGCCAGCAGCTTAGAGACAGGGGGCCGGGGCGGCTACACCTTC CASSLETGGRGGYTF
. once TRBJ1-2 TRBV3-1 TGTGCCAGCAGCCAAGGCGGCCAGCTTAACTATGGCTACACCTTC CASSQGGQLNYGYTF
. . TRBJ2-7 TRBV20-1 TGCAGTGCTAGAGGCGGGACAGACACCTACGAGCAGTACTTC CSARGGTDTYEQYF
. . TRBJ2-4 TRBV4-1 TGCGCCAGCAGCCAAGGGACTACCAGCCAAGACATTCAGTACTTC CASSQGTTSQDIQYF
. . TRBJ1-5 TRBV27 TGTGCCAGCAGGGGACTGGAGCATCAGCCCCAGCATTTT CASRGLEHQPQHF
. . TRBJ2-7 TRBV5-4 TGTGCCAGCAGCTTGGGTCTGGACCACGGACTTTACGAGCAGTACTTC CASSLGLDHGLYEQYF
TRBD2 . TRBJ2-1 TRBV30 TGTGCCTCTCGGCAGCGGGAGACCGAAAATGAGCAGTTCTTC CASRQRETENEQFF
TRBD2 . TRBJ2-1 TRBV11-2 TGTGCCAGCAGCTTAGTGACGGGACTAGCGGGGGGGTTTCTCTACAATGAGCAGTTCTTC CASSLVTGLAGGFLYNEQFF